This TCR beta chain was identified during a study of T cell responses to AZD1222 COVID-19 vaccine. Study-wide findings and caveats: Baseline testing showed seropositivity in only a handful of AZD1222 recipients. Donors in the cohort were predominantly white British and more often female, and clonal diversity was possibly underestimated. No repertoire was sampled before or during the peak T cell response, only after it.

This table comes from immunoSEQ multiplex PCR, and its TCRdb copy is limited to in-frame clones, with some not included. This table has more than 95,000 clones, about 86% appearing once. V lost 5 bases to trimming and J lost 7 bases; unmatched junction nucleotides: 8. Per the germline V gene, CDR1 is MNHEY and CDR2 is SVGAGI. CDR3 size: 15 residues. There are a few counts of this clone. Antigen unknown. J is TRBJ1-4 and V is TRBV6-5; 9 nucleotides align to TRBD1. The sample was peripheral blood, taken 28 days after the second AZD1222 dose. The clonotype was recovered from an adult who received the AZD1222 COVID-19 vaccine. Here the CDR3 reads CASSLETGGGEKLFF. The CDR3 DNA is TGTGCCAGCAGTCTTGAGACAGGGGGTGGTGAAAAACTGTTTTTT.